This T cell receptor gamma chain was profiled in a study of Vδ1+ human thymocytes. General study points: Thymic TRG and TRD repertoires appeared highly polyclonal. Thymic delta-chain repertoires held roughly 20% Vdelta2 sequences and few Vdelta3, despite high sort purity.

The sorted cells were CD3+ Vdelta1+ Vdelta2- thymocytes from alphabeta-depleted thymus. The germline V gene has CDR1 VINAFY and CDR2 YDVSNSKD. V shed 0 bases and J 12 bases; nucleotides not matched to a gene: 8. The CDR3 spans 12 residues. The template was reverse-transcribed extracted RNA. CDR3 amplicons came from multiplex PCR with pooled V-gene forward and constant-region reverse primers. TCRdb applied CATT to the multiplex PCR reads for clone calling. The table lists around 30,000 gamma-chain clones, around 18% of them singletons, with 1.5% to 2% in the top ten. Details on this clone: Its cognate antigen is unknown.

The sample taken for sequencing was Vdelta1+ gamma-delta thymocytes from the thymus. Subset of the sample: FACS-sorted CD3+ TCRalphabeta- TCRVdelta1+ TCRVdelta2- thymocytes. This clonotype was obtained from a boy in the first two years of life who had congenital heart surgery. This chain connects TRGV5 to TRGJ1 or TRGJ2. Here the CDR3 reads CATWDRRFGKLF. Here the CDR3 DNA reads TGTGCCACCTGGGACAGGCGATTTGGGAAACTCTTT.